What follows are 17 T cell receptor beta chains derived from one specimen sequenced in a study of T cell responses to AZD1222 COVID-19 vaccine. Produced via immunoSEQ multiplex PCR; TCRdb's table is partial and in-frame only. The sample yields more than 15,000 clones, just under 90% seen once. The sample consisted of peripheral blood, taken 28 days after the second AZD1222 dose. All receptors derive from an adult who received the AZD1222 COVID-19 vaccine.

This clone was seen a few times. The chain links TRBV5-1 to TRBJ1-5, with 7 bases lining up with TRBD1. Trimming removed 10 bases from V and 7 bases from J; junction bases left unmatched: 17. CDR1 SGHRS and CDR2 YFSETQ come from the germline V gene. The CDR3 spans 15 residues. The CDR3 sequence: CAGTGEVRGYQPQHF. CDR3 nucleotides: TGCGCCGGTACAGGGGAGGTGAGGGGATACCAGCCCCAGCATTTT.

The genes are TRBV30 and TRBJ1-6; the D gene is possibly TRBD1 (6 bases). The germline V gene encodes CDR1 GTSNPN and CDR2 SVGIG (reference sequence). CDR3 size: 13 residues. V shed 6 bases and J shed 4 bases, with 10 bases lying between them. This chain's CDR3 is CACGTGYNSPLHF. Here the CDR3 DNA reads TGTGCCTGCGGAACAGGGTATAATTCACCCCTCCACTTT.

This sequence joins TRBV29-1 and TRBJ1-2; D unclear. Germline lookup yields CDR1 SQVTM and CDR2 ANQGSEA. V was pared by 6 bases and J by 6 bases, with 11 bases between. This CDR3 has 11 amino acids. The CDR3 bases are TGCAGCGTCTCGGAGAGGGATGGCTACACCTTC. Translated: CSVSERDGYTF.

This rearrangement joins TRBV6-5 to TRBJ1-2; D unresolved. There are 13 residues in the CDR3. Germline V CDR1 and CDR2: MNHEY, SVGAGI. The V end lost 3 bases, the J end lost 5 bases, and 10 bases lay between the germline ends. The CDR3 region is CASSYSPSYGYTF. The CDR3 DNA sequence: TGTGCCAGCAGTTATAGTCCGTCTTATGGCTACACCTTC.

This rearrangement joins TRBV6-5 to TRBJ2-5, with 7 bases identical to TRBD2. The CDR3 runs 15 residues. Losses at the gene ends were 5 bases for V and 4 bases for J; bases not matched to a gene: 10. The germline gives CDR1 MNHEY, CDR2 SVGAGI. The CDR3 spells CASSPPGGELETQYF. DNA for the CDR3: TGTGCCAGCAGTCCCCCGGGGGGAGAGCTAGAGACCCAGTACTTC.

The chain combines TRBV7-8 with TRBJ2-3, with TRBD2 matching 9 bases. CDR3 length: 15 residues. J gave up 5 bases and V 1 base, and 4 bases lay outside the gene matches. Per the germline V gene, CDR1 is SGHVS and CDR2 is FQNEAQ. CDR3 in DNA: TGTGCCAGCAGCTTAGGGTTAGCGGGAGTAGATACGCAGTATTTT. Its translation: CASSLGLAGVDTQYF.

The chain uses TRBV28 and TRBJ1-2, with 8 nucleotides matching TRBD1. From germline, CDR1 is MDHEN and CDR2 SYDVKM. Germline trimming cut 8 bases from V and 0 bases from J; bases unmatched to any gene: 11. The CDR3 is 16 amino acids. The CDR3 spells CASASTGAGTNYGYTF. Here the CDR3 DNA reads TGTGCCAGCGCTTCGACAGGGGCGGGAACTAACTATGGCTACACCTTC.

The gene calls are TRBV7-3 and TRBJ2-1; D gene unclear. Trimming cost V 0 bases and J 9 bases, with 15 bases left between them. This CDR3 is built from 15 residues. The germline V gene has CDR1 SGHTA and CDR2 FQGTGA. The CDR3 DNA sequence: TGTGCCAGCAGCTTAACCCTCGGGCAGGTCGGTGAGCAGTTCTTC. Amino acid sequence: CASSLTLGQVGEQFF.

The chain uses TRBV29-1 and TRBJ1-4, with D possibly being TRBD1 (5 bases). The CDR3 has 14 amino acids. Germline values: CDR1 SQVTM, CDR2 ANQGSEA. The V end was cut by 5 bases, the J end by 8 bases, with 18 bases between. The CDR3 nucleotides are TGCAGCGTTACGGGGGGATCGGCAGGAGAAAAACTGTTTTTT. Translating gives CSVTGGSAGEKLFF.

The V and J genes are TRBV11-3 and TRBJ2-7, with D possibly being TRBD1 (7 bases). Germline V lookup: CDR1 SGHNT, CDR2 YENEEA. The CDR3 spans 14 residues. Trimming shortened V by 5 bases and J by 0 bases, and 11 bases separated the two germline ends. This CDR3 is CASSAGGSSYEQYF. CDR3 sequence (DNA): TGTGCCAGCAGCGCAGGGGGGAGCTCCTACGAGCAGTACTTC.

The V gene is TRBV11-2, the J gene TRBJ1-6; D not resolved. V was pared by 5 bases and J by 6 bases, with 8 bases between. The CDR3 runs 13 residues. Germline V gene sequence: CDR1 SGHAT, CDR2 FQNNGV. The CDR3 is CASSPGLNSPLHF. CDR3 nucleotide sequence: TGTGCCAGCAGCCCGGGCCTTAATTCACCCCTCCACTTT.

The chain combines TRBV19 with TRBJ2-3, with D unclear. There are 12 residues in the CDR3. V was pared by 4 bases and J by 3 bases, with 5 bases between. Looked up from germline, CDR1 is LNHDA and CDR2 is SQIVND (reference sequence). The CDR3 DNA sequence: TGTGCCAGTAGTAGCCGGACAGATACGCAGTATTTT. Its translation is CASSSRTDTQYF. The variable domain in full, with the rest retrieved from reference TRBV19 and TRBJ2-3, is DGGITQSPKYLFRKEGQNVTLSCEQNLNHDAMYWYRQDPGQGLRLIYYSQIVNDFQKGDIAEGYSVSREKKESFPLTVTSAQKNPTAFYLCASSSRTDTQYFGPGTRLTVL.

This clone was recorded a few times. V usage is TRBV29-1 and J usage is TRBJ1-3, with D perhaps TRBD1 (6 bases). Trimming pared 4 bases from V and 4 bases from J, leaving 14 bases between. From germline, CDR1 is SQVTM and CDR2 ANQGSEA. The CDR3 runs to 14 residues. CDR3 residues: CSVGPGAAGNTIYF. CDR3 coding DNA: TGCAGCGTTGGCCCGGGGGCGGCCGGAAACACCATATATTTT.

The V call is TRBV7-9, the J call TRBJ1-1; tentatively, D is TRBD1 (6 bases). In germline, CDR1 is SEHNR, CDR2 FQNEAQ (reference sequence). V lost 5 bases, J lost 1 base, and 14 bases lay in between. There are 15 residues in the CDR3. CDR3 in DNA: TGTGCCAGCAGCCCCCGGGGGGCTACGAACACTGAAGCTTTCTTT. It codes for CASSPRGATNTEAFF.

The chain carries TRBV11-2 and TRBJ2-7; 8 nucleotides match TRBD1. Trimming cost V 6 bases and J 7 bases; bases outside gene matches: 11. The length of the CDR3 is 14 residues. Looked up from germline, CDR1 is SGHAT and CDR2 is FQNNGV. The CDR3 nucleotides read TGTGCCAGCAGAACGGGACAGGTTGGTATGGAGCAGTACTTC. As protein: CASRTGQVGMEQYF. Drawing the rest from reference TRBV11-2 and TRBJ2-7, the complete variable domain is EAGVAQSPRYKIIEKRQSVAFWCNPISGHATLYWYQQILGQGPKLLIQFQNNGVVDDSQLPKDRFSAERLKGVDSTLKIQPAKLEDSAVYLCASRTGQVGMEQYFGPGTRLTVT.

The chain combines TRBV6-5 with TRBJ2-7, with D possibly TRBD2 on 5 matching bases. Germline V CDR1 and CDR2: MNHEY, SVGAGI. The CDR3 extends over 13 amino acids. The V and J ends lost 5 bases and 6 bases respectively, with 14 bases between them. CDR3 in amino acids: CASSTRTQAEQYV. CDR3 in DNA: TGTGCCAGCAGTACTAGAACCCAGGCCGAGCAGTACGTC.

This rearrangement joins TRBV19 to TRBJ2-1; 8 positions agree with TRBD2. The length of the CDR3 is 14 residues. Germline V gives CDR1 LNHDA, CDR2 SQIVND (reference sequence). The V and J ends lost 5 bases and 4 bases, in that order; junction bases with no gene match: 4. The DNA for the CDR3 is TGTGCCAGTAGTGGCCGGGGGGGGTACAATGAGCAGTTCTTC. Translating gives CASSGRGGYNEQFF.